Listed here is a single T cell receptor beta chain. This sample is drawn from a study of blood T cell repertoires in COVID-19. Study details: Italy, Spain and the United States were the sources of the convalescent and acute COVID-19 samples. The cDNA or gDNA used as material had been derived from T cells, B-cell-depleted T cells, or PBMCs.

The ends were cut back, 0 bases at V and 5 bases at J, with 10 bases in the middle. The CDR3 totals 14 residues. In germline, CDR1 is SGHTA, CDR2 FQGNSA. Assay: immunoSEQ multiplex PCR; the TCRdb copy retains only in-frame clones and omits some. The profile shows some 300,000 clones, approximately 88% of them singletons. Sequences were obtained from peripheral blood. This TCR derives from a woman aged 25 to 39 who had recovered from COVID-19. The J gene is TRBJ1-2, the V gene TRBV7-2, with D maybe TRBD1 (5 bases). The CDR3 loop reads CASSLAQKGYGYTF. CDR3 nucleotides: TGTGCCAGCAGCTTAGCACAGAAGGGGTATGGCTACACCTTC.